The 27 T cell receptor beta chains below were found in one sample sequenced in a study of T cell repertoires in ileal Crohn's disease. Sequencing was performed with immunoSEQ multiplex PCR; in TCRdb, only in-frame clones are kept and a portion is missing. The sample lists thousands of clones, roughly 65% occurring once. Material for sequencing was ileal tissue. These receptors were obtained from an adult with Crohn's disease.

V gene TRBV10-1 combines with J gene TRBJ1-1, with a weak D call TRBD1 (5 bases). Looked up from germline, CDR1 is WNHNN and CDR2 is SYGVQD (reference sequence). CDR3 size: 13 residues. The V end was cut by 4 bases, the J end by 2 bases, with 8 bases between. CDR3 DNA: TGCGCCAGCAGTGGACAGATAAACACTGAAGCTTTCTTT. Residues: CASSGQINTEAFF.

The gene calls are TRBV5-8 and TRBJ2-2; possible D gene TRBD1, 6 bases. V lost 1 base and J 3 bases, leaving 13 bases between the germline ends. This CDR3 has 16 residues. Germline lookup yields CDR1 SGHTS and CDR2 YDEGEE. The CDR3 DNA reads as TGTGCCAGCAGCTTGTTAGGGGGTCAGGACACCGGGGAGCTGTTTTTT. Its translation: CASSLLGGQDTGELFF.

The genes are TRBV6-5 and TRBJ2-1, with 13 bases fitting TRBD2. The germline V gene encodes CDR1 MNHEY and CDR2 SVGAGI. The CDR3 extends over 16 amino acids. Unmatched junction bases numbered 9, after V lost 4 bases and J lost 9 bases. Here the CDR3 reads CASSSLLAGGYTEQFF. The DNA of the CDR3 is TGTGCCAGCAGTTCCCTACTAGCGGGGGGGTATACTGAGCAGTTCTTC.

The count of this clone is one. The chain couples TRBV5-4 to TRBJ1-6; 7 bases are shared with TRBD1. CDR3 length: 15 residues. V lost 3 bases and J lost 7; bases outside the gene matches: 7. Germline CDR1 is SGHNT and CDR2 is YYREEE (reference sequence). The CDR3, as DNA: TGTGCCAGCAGCTACTCACAGGGGAGGAATTCACCCCTCCACTTT. Amino acid sequence: CASSYSQGRNSPLHF. Full variable domain (rest looked up from reference TRBV5-4 and TRBJ1-6): ETGVTQSPTHLIKTRGQQVTLRCSSQSGHNTVSWYQQALGQGPQFIFQYYREEENGRGNFPPRFSGLQFPNYSSELNVNALELDDSALYLCASSYSQGRNSPLHFGNGTRLTVT.

J is TRBJ1-2 and V is TRBV7-3; 7 bases fit TRBD1. Germline V lookup: CDR1 SGHTA, CDR2 FQGTGA. The CDR3 runs 13 residues. The V gene end was trimmed by 5 bases and the J gene end by 4 bases; junction bases not matched to a gene: 4. The CDR3: CASSKGAGYGYTF. CDR3 bases: TGTGCCAGCAGCAAGGGGGCTGGCTATGGCTACACCTTC.

The J gene is TRBJ1-1, the V gene TRBV29-1; D possibly corresponds to TRBD1 (5 bases). This CDR3 region has 13 residues. V dropped 4 bases and J dropped 3 bases, with 12 bases sitting between them. Germline CDR1 and CDR2: SQVTM and ANQGSEA. The CDR3 loop reads CSVGGGGDTEAFF. CDR3 DNA: TGCAGCGTTGGTGGGGGAGGGGACACTGAAGCTTTCTTT.

This sequence joins TRBV11-2 and TRBJ1-4; TRBD1 is a possible D gene (6 bases). V lost 0 bases, J lost 7 bases, and 15 bases lay in between. This CDR3 comprises 16 residues. The germline CDR1 and CDR2 sequences are SGHAT and FQNNGV. CDR3 amino acids: CASSLEGGPTIEKLFF. CDR3 coding DNA: TGTGCCAGCAGCTTAGAGGGGGGGCCTACGATTGAAAAACTGTTTTTT.

This chain connects TRBV5-6 to TRBJ2-4, with unresolved D. The CDR3 has 16 amino acids. Germline V gene data show CDR1 as SGHDT and CDR2 as YYEEEE. Trimming stripped 3 bases from V and 1 base from J, with 14 bases between. For the CDR3, the DNA is TGTGCCAGCAGCTCGTGGGTGCTAGTCGCCAAAAACATTCAGTACTTC. Its translation: CASSSWVLVAKNIQYF.

This clone was picked up one time. The genes are TRBV7-8 and TRBJ2-7, with D perhaps TRBD1 (6 bases). CDR3 size: 16 residues. V lost 2 bases to trimming and J lost 3 bases, with 17 bases between them. Germline lookup yields CDR1 SGHVS and CDR2 FQNEAQ. The CDR3 reads CASSLLGHPLGYEQYF. In nucleotides, the CDR3 is TGTGCCAGCAGCTTACTGGGACATCCCCTCGGCTACGAGCAGTACTTC. Variable domain in full (rest from reference TRBV7-8 and TRBJ2-7): GAGVSQSPRYKVAKRGQDVALRCDPISGHVSLFWYQQALGQGPEFLTYFQNEAQLDKSGLPSDRFFAERPEGSVSTLKIQRTQQEDSAVYLCASSLLGHPLGYEQYFGPGTRLTVT.

The chain has TRBV6-1 and TRBJ2-1; a possible D gene is TRBD2 (5 bases). Germline loops: CDR1 MNHNS, CDR2 SASEGT. The CDR3 consists of 16 residues. The V gene lost 4 bases and the J gene lost 5 bases, with 18 bases spanning the gap. The CDR3 loop reads CASSGPTRLVDNEQFF. CDR3 DNA: TGTGCCAGCAGTGGACCAACTAGATTGGTGGACAATGAGCAGTTCTTC.

This chain uses TRBV7-3 with TRBJ2-7; perhaps TRBD1 as D (5 bases). V lost 5 bases and J lost 7, with 21 bases in between. CDR1 is SGHTA and CDR2 is FQGTGA in the germline V gene. The CDR3 consists of 15 residues. CDR3 sequence (DNA): TGTGCCAGCAGCAAAAGAGACAGTCCCCTAGATGAGCAGTACTTC. It is translated as CASSKRDSPLDEQYF.

V usage is TRBV7-3 and J usage is TRBJ2-3; 7 bases line up with TRBD2. CDR1 is SGHTA, CDR2 FQGTGA, per germline. V lost 2 bases and J lost 1; bases outside the gene matches: 0. The CDR3 runs 14 residues. In nucleotides, the CDR3 is TGTGCCAGCAGCTTACTAGCGGGCACAGATACGCAGTATTTT. This codes for CASSLLAGTDTQYF.

The V and J genes are TRBV5-5 and TRBJ2-1, with 7 nucleotides matching TRBD1. V dropped 4 bases and J dropped 3; count of bases not matched to a gene: 7. This CDR3 is built from 15 residues. Looked up from germline, CDR1 is SGHKS and CDR2 is YYEKEE (reference sequence). CDR3 coding DNA: TGTGCCAGCAGCCTCACAGGGGATCACTACAATGAGCAGTTCTTC. The encoded protein is CASSLTGDHYNEQFF. Drawing the rest from reference TRBV5-5 and TRBJ2-1, the complete variable domain is DAGVTQSPTHLIKTRGQQVTLRCSPISGHKSVSWYQQVLGQGPQFIFQYYEKEERGRGNFPDRFSARQFPNYSSELNVNALLLGDSALYLCASSLTGDHYNEQFFGPGTRLTVL.

The chain has TRBV9 and TRBJ2-1; 8 bases match TRBD2. Germline V gene sequence: CDR1 SGDLS, CDR2 YYNGEE. J lost 4 bases, V lost 3 bases, and 9 bases had no gene match. The length of the CDR3 is 16 residues. The CDR3 reads CASSESGGGYYNEQFF. Written as DNA, the CDR3 is TGTGCCAGCAGCGAGTCCGGGGGGGGTTATTACAATGAGCAGTTCTTC.

This clone has more than one count but fewer than ten. This chain links TRBV6-5 with TRBJ1-1; 8 nucleotides agree with TRBD1. V was clipped by 6 bases and J by 1 base; unmatched bases: 7. The CDR3 is 15 residues long. Germline-derived CDR1 and CDR2 are MNHEY and SVGAGI. CDR3 region: CASSLYGTGNTEAFF. In nucleotides, the CDR3 is TGTGCCAGCAGCCTCTACGGGACAGGGAACACTGAAGCTTTCTTT.

The chain employs TRBV4-2 and TRBJ1-1; D is ambiguous. The CDR3 has 12 amino acids. CDR1 is LGHNA and CDR2 is YNFKEQ in the germline V gene. Between the trimmed V and J ends, which lost 2 bases and 6 bases, there was a span of 7 bases. CDR3 DNA sequence: TGTGCCAGCAGCCAAAACAGAGCTGAAGCTTTCTTT. Protein product: CASSQNRAEAFF.

J is TRBJ1-2 and V is TRBV11-2; maybe TRBD1 (5 bases). Germline CDR1 reads SGHAT; CDR2 reads FQNNGV. The length of the CDR3 is 14 residues. Trimming took 3 bases from V and 4 from J, leaving 12 bases between them. The CDR3 loop reads CASSFRPQGYGYTF. DNA for the CDR3: TGTGCCAGCAGCTTCCGACCCCAGGGCTATGGCTACACCTTC.

V gene TRBV2 combines with J gene TRBJ2-1; no firm D call. V lost 7 bases to trimming and J lost 12 bases, with 13 bases between them. In germline, CDR1 is SNHLY, CDR2 FYNNEI. This CDR3 contains 11 residues. CDR3: CASTALAPQFF. CDR3 in DNA: TGTGCCAGCACCGCCTTAGCCCCGCAGTTCTTC.

The chain combines TRBV7-2 with TRBJ2-1; D remains unclear. Germline V lookup: CDR1 SGHTA, CDR2 FQGNSA. The CDR3 extends over 13 amino acids. Trimming pared 4 bases from V and 0 bases from J, leaving 4 bases between. Here the CDR3 DNA reads TGTGCCAGCAGCTCCCTCTCCTACAATGAGCAGTTCTTC. It translates to CASSSLSYNEQFF.

The rearrangement uses TRBV18 and TRBJ2-1; D is undetermined. V lost 2 bases and J 0 bases, leaving 14 bases between the germline ends. This CDR3 region has 17 residues. Germline V gives CDR1 KGHSH, CDR2 LQKENI. The CDR3 sequence is CASSPRSGLSSYNEQFF. CDR3 coding DNA: TGTGCCAGCTCACCAAGGTCGGGTCTTAGCTCCTACAATGAGCAGTTCTTC. The whole variable domain, filled in from reference TRBV18 and TRBJ2-1, reads NAGVMQNPRHLVRRRGQEARLRCSPMKGHSHVYWYRQLPEEGLKFMVYLQKENIIDESGMPKERFSAEFPKEGPSILRIQQVVRGDSAAYFCASSPRSGLSSYNEQFFGPGTRLTVL.

The rearrangement uses TRBV6-5 and TRBJ1-1; a weak D match, TRBD1 (6 bases). From germline, CDR1 is MNHEY and CDR2 SVGAGI. V was cut by 6 bases and J by 7 bases, with 21 bases left in between. The CDR3 length is 15 residues. CDR3 amino acids: CASRPQGRSYIEAFF. CDR3 nucleotides: TGTGCCAGCAGGCCACAGGGAAGATCATATATTGAAGCTTTCTTT.

This clone showed up just a few times. J is TRBJ1-1 and V is TRBV11-2, with a tentative D call TRBD1 (5 bases). CDR3 length equals 14 residues. The germline gives CDR1 SGHAT, CDR2 FQNNGV. Trimming removed 5 bases at V and 0 bases at J, with 10 bases between. CDR3 nucleotides: TGTGCCAGCAGCCCCGCGACAGTGAACACTGAAGCTTTCTTT. Protein product: CASSPATVNTEAFF.

The J gene is TRBJ2-3, the V gene TRBV5-4; unclear D gene. The V and J ends lost 0 bases and 2 bases respectively, with 10 bases between them. The germline gives CDR1 SGHNT, CDR2 YYREEE (reference sequence). The CDR3 is 15 residues long. Here the CDR3 reads CASSLDGVFTDTQYF. The CDR3 region has the DNA TGTGCCAGCAGCTTGGACGGAGTATTCACAGATACGCAGTATTTT.

The V gene is TRBV10-2, the J gene TRBJ1-1; D uncertain. V was trimmed by 7 bases and J by 0 bases, leaving 9 bases between them. The CDR3 runs to 13 residues. Germline values: CDR1 WSHSY, CDR2 SAAADI. The CDR3 is CASKNFMNTEAFF. CDR3 nucleotides: TGCGCCAGCAAAAACTTCATGAACACTGAAGCTTTCTTT.

V and J are TRBV10-3 and TRBJ2-7; no firm D call. The ends were cut back, 2 bases at V and 5 bases at J, with 4 bases in the middle. The CDR3 is made up of 11 amino acids. Per germline, CDR1 ENHRY and CDR2 SYGVKD. CDR3 sequence (DNA): TGTGCCATCAGTGAGACGGACGAGCAGTACTTC. Protein product: CAISETDEQYF.

V gene TRBV27 combines with J gene TRBJ2-6; the D is unclear. The CDR3 loop spans 15 amino acids. Trimming took 5 bases from V and 0 from J, leaving 8 bases between them. In germline, CDR1 is MNHEY, CDR2 SMNVEV (reference sequence). CDR3 sequence: CASSLLFSGANVLTF. CDR3 DNA: TGTGCCAGCAGTCTACTGTTCTCTGGGGCCAACGTCCTGACTTTC.

The chain links TRBV2 to TRBJ1-4; 10 bases are a match to TRBD1. Germline values: CDR1 SNHLY, CDR2 FYNNEI. Losses at the gene ends were 5 bases for V and 6 bases for J; bases not matched to a gene: 12. The CDR3 covers 17 residues. This chain's CDR3 is CASSISYAGQGYEKLFF. The CDR3 nucleotides read TGTGCCAGCAGTATCAGTTATGCGGGACAGGGGTATGAAAAACTGTTTTTT.